A single sample gave rise to the 15 T cell receptor beta chains below, sequenced in a study of tumor and adjacent non-tumor tissue in lung cancer. The library came from three nested PCR rounds adapted from ARM-PCR protocols. TCRdb used MiXCR to reprocess the multiplex PCR reads, holding one entry per CDR3 protein. This sample has over 100,000 distinct CDR3 sequences, with approximately 82% found just once. No cell sorting was done before RNA was extracted from the tissue. The sequenced material came from lung tumor tissue. The receptor source for this set is a woman in her sixties with non-small cell lung cancer.

This rearrangement joins TRBV11-2 to TRBJ2-7, with 7 nucleotides matching TRBD1. The CDR3 covers 15 residues. Germline lookup yields CDR1 SGHAT and CDR2 FQNNGV. J gave up 0 bases and V 11 bases, and 13 bases lay outside the gene matches. CDR3 residues: CADSSRTGPSYEQYF. DNA for the CDR3: TGTGCCGACAGCTCCCGGACAGGACCCTCCTACGAGCAGTACTTC. Based on the CDR3 plus reference TRBV11-2 and TRBJ2-7, the full variable domain is EAGVAQSPRYKIIEKRQSVAFWCNPISGHATLYWYQQILGQGPKLLIQFQNNGVVDDSQLPKDRFSAERLKGVDSTLKIQPAKLEDSAVYLCADSSRTGPSYEQYFGPGTRLTVT.

Notes on this clonotype: The junction differs from germline at one of its ends, possibly a read error. The genes are TRBV11-2 and TRBJ2-3; D is possibly TRBD1 (5 bases). This CDR3 comprises 14 residues. Looked up from germline, CDR1 is SGHAT and CDR2 is FQNNGV. DNA for the CDR3: TGTGGCAGCAGCTTAAGGGGCCACACAGATACGCAGTATTTT. Amino acid sequence: CGSSLRGHTDTQYF.

About this clonotype: This may come from a read error, since a much larger clone is one base off. V is TRBV6-2 or TRBV6-3 and J is TRBJ1-6, with D uncertain. Germline V lookup: CDR1 MNHEY, CDR2 SVGEGT. The CDR3 loop spans 12 amino acids. The CDR3 sequence: CASSLSDSPLLF. CDR3 nucleotides: TGTGCCAGCAGTCTCTCTGATTCACCCCTCCTCTTT.

This clonotype has only one observation. The genes are TRBV28 and TRBJ2-7; TRBD2 is a possible D gene (5 bases). CDR3 size: 15 residues. The germline V gene has CDR1 MDHEN and CDR2 SYDVKM. Trimming left V 9 bases short and J 6 bases short, with 24 bases between. The CDR3 region is CASSRTVRHLGEQYF. Here the CDR3 DNA reads TGTGCCAGTAGTAGGACTGTTCGTCATCTCGGCGAGCAGTACTTC.

This rearrangement joins TRBV20-1 to TRBJ1-6; 7 bases are shared with TRBD1. CDR3 length: 14 amino acids. From germline, CDR1 is DFQATT and CDR2 SNEGSKA (reference sequence). The ends lost 7 bases at V and 7 bases at J; junction bases unmatched: 10. DNA for the CDR3: TGCAGTGTTAAGTCGGGACAGTCAAATTCACCCCTCCACTTT. The encoded protein is CSVKSGQSNSPLHF.

This clonotype was picked up one time. At one of its ends the junction is not consistent with the germline gene, which may arise from a read error. The genes are TRBV10-3 and TRBJ1-2; D ambiguous. Germline CDR1 is ENHRY and CDR2 is SYGVKD. The CDR3 consists of 14 residues. Here the CDR3 DNA reads TGTGCCATCAGAACAAGCCCAGGCGGCTATGGCTTCACCTTC. This translates into CAIRTSPGGYGFTF.

For this clonotype: A junction end diverges from the germline sequence, so it may reflect a read error. V and J are TRBV4-3 and TRBJ2-3; 9 positions match TRBD2. Germline CDR1 LGHNA, CDR2 YSLEER. The CDR3 sequence is 17 residues long. CDR3 sequence (DNA): TGCGCCAGCAACCAAGAAGTTGCGGGGGGGAGGCTGAATACGCAGTATTTT. This encodes CASNQEVAGGRLNTQYF.

On this clonotype: This may stem from a read error, because a much larger clone lies one nucleotide away. The chain joins TRBV4-2 to TRBJ2-2; D remains ambiguous. CDR3 length: 16 residues. CDR1 is LGHNA, CDR2 YNFKEQ, per germline. V was cut by 0 bases and J by 6 bases, with 14 bases left in between. CDR3 coding DNA: TGTGCCAGCAGCCAAGAAGGGTTTGGAATAGCCGGGGAGCTGTTTTTT. As protein: CASSQEGFGIAGELFF.

Note on this clonotype: A read error may be the cause here, since a much bigger clone is one base away. It is likely a read error, because the conserved phenylalanine at the end of the CDR3 is missing. The rearrangement uses TRBV20-1 and TRBJ2-2; D unresolved. V lost 0 bases and J lost 8, with 4 bases in between. The V gene's germline CDR1 is DFQATT and CDR2 SNEGSKA (reference sequence). This CDR3 comprises 11 residues. The CDR3 sequence is CSARDLGELFY. CDR3 DNA: TGCAGTGCTAGAGATCTAGGGGAGCTGTTTTAT.

This clonotype was counted at least ten times. CDR3 DNA sequence: TGTGCCAGCAGTGCGGAAGGCGGGGGCGGGTTCGAGACCCAGTACTTC. Its translation: CASSAEGGGGFETQYF. The chain links TRBV6-1 to TRBJ2-5, with D possibly matching TRBD2 (7 bases). V lost 4 bases to trimming and J lost 5 bases, with 20 bases between them. The CDR3 consists of 16 residues. Germline V CDR1 and CDR2: MNHNS, SASEGT.

Notes on this clonotype: At one end the junction does not follow the germline gene, possibly because of a read error. This CDR3 is CASSHLTSDNYNEQFF. The CDR3 coding sequence is TGCGCCAGCAGCCATCTGACTAGCGACAACTACAATGAACAGTTCTTC. This sequence joins TRBV4-3 and TRBJ2-1; 8 bases align to TRBD2. From germline, CDR1 is LGHNA and CDR2 YSLEER. The CDR3 runs 16 residues.

This clonotype was seen many times. V and J are TRBV20-1 and TRBJ2-7; TRBD1 agrees at 7 bases. The CDR3 runs to 14 residues. The germline V gene encodes CDR1 DFQATT and CDR2 SNEGSKA (reference sequence). The V segment lost 6 bases and the J segment 6 bases; nucleotides outside the gene matches: 14. CDR3 nucleotides: TGCAGTGCGATTATAAACCGGGCAGGGGGCGAGCAGTACTTC. Encoded protein: CSAIINRAGGEQYF.

In the case of this clonotype: The junction and the germline gene differ at one end; a read error may be behind it. The chain is built from TRBV6-2 or TRBV6-3 and TRBJ2-1; perhaps TRBD1 as D (6 bases). The CDR3 extends over 14 amino acids. Germline loops: CDR1 MNHEY, CDR2 SVGEGT. The CDR3 reads CGSRDPGGEDEQFF. The CDR3 DNA follows: TGTGGCAGCAGGGATCCTGGGGGCGAGGATGAGCAGTTCTTC.

Of note for this clonotype: With a much larger clone just one base away, this may be a read error. The J gene is TRBJ2-1, the V gene TRBV7-9, with a tentative D call TRBD1 (6 bases). V was shortened by 4 bases and J by 3 bases, with 16 bases between the two germline ends. The CDR3 length is 16 residues. In germline, CDR1 is SEHNR, CDR2 FQNEAQ (reference sequence). The CDR3 DNA follows: TGTGCCAGCAGCTCCCTAAAGCAGGGGTACTACAATGAGCAGTTCTTC. Encoded protein: CASSSLKQGYYNEQFF.

This clonotype came up a few times. An end of the junction differs from the germline gene, which may be a read error. The gene calls are TRBV11-2 and TRBJ2-3; D ambiguous. Germline values: CDR1 SGHAT, CDR2 FQNNGV. CDR3 size: 15 residues. CDR3 coding DNA: TGTGCCAGCATCGCCACCGGTACGGCCACAGAGACGCAGTATTTT. This sequence encodes CASIATGTATETQYF.